In this sample, the clone carrying this TCR beta chain turned up once. The assay was immunoSEQ multiplex PCR, and TCRdb's table has in-frame clones only and misses some. The sample contains 20,000 or so clones, roughly 90% of which appear only once. This record comes from a study of T cell changes during pregnancy in multiple sclerosis. The CDR3 totals 15 residues. CDR1 is SGHTA, CDR2 FQGNSA, per germline. V lost 5 bases, J lost 2 bases, and 16 bases lay in between. Specimen: CD8+ T cells from peripheral blood mononuclear cells, collected in the third trimester of pregnancy. The gene calls are TRBV7-2 and TRBJ2-7; possibly TRBD1 for D (6 bases). This sequence was found in a female donor in good health, enrolled as a control in a pregnancy study. DNA for the CDR3: TGTGCCAGCAGCCCGCCGCGGACAGAGCCCTACGAGCAGTACTTC. Translated: CASSPPRTEPYEQYF.